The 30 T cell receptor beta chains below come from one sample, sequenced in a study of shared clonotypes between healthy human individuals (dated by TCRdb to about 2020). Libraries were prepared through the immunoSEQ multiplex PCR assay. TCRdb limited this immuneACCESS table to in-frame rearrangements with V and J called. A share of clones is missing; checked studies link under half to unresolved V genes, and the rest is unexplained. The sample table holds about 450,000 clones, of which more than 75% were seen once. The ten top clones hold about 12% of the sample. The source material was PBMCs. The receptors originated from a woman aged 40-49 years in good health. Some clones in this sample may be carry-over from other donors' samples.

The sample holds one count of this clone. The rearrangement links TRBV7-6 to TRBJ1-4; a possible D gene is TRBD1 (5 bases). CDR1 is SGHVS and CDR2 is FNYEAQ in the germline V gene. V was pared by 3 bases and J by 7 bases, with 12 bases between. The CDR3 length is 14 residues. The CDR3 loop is CASSFDSFSEKLFF. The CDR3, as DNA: TGTGCCAGCAGCTTTGACAGCTTTTCTGAAAAACTGTTTTTT.

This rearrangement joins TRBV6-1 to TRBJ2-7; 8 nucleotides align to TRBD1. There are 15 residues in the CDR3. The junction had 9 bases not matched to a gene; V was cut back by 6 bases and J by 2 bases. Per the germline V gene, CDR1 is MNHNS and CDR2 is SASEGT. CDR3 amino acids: CASSDQGAPPYEQYF. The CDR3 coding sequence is TGTGCCAGCAGCGACCAGGGGGCCCCGCCCTACGAGCAGTACTTC.

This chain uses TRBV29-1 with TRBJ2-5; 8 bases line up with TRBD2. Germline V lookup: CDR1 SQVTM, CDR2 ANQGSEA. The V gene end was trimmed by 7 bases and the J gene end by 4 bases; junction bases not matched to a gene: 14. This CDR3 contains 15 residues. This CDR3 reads CSAPGPRGGGETQYF. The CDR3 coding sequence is TGCAGCGCGCCTGGCCCCCGGGGGGGTGGAGAGACCCAGTACTTC. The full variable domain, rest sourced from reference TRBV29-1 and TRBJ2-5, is SAVISQKPSRDICQRGTSLTIQCQVDSQVTMMFWYRQQPGQSLTLIATANQGSEATYESGFVIDKFPISRPNLTFSTLTVSNMSPEDSSIYLCSAPGPRGGGETQYFGPGTRLLVL.

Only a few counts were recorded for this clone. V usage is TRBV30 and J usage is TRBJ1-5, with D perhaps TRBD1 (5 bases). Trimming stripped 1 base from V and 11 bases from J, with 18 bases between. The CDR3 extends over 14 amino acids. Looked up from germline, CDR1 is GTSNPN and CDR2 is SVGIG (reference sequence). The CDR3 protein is CAWSEAAGRGAQHF. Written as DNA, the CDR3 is TGTGCCTGGAGTGAAGCGGCTGGTCGGGGGGCCCAGCATTTT.

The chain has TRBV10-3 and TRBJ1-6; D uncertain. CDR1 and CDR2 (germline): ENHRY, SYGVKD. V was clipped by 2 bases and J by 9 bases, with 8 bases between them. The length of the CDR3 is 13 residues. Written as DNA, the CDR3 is TGTGCCATCAGTGAGGCTGGTGTTTCACCCCTCCACTTT. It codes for CAISEAGVSPLHF.

In nucleotides, the CDR3 is TGTGCCAGTAGTCCTCGTCCCCCATATAGCAATCAGCCCCAGCATTTT. Translated: CASSPRPPYSNQPQHF. This chain joins TRBV19 and TRBJ1-5; no firm D call. In germline, CDR1 is LNHDA, CDR2 SQIVND (reference sequence). This CDR3 is 16 amino acids long. V lost 5 bases to trimming and J lost 0 bases, with 14 bases between them. Drawing the rest from reference TRBV19 and TRBJ1-5, the complete variable domain is DGGITQSPKYLFRKEGQNVTLSCEQNLNHDAMYWYRQDPGQGLRLIYYSQIVNDFQKGDIAEGYSVSREKKESFPLTVTSAQKNPTAFYLCASSPRPPYSNQPQHFGDGTRLSIL.

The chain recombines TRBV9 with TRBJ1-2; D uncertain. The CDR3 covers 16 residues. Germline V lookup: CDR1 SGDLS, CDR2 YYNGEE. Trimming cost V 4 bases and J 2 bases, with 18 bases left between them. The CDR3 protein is CASSKRAGSPNYGYTF. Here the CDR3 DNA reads TGTGCCAGCAGCAAGAGGGCGGGGTCCCCCAACTATGGCTACACCTTC. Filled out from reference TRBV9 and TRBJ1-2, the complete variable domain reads DSGVTQTPKHLITATGQRVTLRCSPRSGDLSVYWYQQSLDQGLQFLIQYYNGEERAKGNILERFSAQQFPDLHSELNLSSLELGDSALYFCASSKRAGSPNYGYTFGSGTRLTVV.

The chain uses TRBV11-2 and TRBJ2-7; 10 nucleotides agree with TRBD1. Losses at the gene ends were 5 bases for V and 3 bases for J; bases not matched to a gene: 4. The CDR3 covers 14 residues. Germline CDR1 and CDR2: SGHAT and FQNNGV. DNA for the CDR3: TGTGCCAGCAGCCCGGGACAGGGGATCTACGAGCAGTACTTC. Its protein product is CASSPGQGIYEQYF.

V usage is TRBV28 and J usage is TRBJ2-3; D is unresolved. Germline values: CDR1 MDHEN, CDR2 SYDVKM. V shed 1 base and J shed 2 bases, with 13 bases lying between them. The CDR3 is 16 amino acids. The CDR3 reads CASSLSGPSFTDTQYF. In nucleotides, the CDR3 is TGTGCCAGCAGTTTATCCGGACCAAGTTTCACAGATACGCAGTATTTT.

The CDR3 nucleotides are TGTGCCAGCAGCTTAGATACGGGCTCCCCCTACGAGCAGTACTTC. It codes for CASSLDTGSPYEQYF. The chain joins TRBV11-2 to TRBJ2-7; D unclear. Trimming shortened V by 0 bases and J by 2 bases, and 11 bases separated the two germline ends. Looked up from germline, CDR1 is SGHAT and CDR2 is FQNNGV. This CDR3 has 15 residues. Using reference TRBV11-2 and TRBJ2-7 for the parts outside the CDR3, the full variable domain is EAGVAQSPRYKIIEKRQSVAFWCNPISGHATLYWYQQILGQGPKLLIQFQNNGVVDDSQLPKDRFSAERLKGVDSTLKIQPAKLEDSAVYLCASSLDTGSPYEQYFGPGTRLTVT.

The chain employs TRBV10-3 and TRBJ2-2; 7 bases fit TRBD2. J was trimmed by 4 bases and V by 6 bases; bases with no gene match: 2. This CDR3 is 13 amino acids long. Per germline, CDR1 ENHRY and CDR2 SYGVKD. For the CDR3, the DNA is TGTGCCATCAGGCGGGAGAGCACCGGGGAGCTGTTTTTT. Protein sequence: CAIRRESTGELFF.

Here the CDR3 reads CASSYDRLNQPQHF. DNA for the CDR3: TGTGCCAGCAGTTACGACAGGCTCAATCAGCCCCAGCATTTT. V gene TRBV2 combines with J gene TRBJ1-5; weak D call: TRBD1 (6 bases). Germline V gene data show CDR1 as SNHLY and CDR2 as FYNNEI. The CDR3 is 14 amino acids. Trimming removed 5 bases at V and 3 bases at J, with 11 bases between. Full variable domain (rest looked up from reference TRBV2 and TRBJ1-5): EPEVTQTPSHQVTQMGQEVILRCVPISNHLYFYWYRQILGQKVEFLVSFYNNEISEKSEIFDDQFSVERPDGSNFTLKIRSTKLEDSAMYFCASSYDRLNQPQHFGDGTRLSIL.

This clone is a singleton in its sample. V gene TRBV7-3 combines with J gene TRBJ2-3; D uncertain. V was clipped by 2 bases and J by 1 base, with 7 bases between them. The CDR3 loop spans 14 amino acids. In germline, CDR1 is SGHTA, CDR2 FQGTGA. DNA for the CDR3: TGTGCCAGCAGCTTATCCGCCGGCACAGATACGCAGTATTTT. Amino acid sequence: CASSLSAGTDTQYF.

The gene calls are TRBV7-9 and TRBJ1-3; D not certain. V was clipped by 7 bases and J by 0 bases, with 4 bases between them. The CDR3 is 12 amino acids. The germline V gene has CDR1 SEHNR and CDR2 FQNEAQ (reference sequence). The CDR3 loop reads CASILSGNTIYF. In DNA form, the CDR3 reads TGTGCCAGCATCCTCTCTGGAAACACCATATATTTT.

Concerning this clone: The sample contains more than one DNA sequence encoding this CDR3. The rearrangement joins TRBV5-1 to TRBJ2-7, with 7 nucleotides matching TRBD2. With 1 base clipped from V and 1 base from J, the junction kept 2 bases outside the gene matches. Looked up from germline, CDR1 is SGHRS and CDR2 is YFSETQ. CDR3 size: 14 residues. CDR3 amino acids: CASSLTAGSYEQYF. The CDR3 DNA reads TGCGCCAGCAGCTTGACAGCGGGATCCTACGAGCAGTACTTC.

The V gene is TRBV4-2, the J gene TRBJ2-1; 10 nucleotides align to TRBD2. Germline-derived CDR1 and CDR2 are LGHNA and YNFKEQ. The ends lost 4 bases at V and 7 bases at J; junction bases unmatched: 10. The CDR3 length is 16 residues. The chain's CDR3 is CASSPTLAGVNNEQFF. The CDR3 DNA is TGTGCCAGCAGCCCAACTCTAGCGGGAGTTAATAATGAGCAGTTCTTC.

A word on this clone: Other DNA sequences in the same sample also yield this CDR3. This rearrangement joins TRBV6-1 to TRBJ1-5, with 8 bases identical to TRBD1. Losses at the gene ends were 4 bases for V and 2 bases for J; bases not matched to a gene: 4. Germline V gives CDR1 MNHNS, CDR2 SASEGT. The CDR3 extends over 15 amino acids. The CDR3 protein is CASSVTGDGNQPQHF. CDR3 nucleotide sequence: TGTGCCAGCAGTGTGACAGGGGATGGCAATCAGCCCCAGCATTTT.

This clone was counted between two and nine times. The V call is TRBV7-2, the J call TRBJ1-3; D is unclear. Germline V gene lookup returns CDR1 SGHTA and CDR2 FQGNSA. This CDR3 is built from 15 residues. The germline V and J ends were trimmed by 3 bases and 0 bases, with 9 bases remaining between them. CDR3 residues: CASSFSPNSGNTIYF. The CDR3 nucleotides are TGTGCCAGCAGCTTTTCTCCTAACTCTGGAAACACCATATATTTT.

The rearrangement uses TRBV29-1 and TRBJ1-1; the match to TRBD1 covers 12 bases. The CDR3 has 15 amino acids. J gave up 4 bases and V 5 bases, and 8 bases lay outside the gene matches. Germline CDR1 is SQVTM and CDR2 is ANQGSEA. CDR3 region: CSVSPVGQGATEAFF. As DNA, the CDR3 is TGCAGCGTTTCCCCCGTGGGACAGGGGGCCACTGAAGCTTTCTTT.

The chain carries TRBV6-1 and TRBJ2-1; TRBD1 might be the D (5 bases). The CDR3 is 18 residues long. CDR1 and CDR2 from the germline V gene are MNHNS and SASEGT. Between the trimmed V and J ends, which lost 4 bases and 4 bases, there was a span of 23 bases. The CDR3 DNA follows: TGTGCCAGCAGTGGAAATACCAGGGCTGGCGCCCCATACAATGAGCAGTTCTTC. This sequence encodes CASSGNTRAGAPYNEQFF.

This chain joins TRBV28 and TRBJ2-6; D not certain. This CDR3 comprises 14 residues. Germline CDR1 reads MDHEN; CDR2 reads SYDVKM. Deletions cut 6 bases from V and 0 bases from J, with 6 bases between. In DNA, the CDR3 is TGTGCCAGCAGCGGAAACTCTGGGGCCAACGTCCTGACTTTC. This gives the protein CASSGNSGANVLTF.

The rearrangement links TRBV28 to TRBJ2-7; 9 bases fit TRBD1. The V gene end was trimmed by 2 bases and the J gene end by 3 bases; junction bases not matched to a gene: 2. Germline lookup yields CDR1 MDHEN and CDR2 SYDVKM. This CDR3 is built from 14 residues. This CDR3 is CASSLRQGVYEQYF. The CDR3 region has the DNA TGTGCCAGCAGTTTAAGACAGGGGGTCTACGAGCAGTACTTC.

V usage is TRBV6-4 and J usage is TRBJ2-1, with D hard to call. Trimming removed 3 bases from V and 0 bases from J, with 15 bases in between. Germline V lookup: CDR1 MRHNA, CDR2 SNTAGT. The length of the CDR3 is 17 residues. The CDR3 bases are TGTGCCAGCAGTGAGGGGTTACTAATGAGCTCCTACAATGAGCAGTTCTTC. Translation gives CASSEGLLMSSYNEQFF.

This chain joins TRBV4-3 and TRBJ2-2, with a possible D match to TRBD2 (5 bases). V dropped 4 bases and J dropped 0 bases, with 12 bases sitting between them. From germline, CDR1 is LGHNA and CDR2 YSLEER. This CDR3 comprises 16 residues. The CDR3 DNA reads TGCGCCAGCAGCCCCGGACTGCTTGCGAACACCGGGGAGCTGTTTTTT. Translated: CASSPGLLANTGELFF.

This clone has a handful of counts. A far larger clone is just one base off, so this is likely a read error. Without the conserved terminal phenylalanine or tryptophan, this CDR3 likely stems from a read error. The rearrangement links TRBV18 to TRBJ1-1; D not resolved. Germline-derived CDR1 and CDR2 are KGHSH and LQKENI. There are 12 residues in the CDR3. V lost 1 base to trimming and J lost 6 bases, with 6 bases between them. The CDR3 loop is CASSPQGAEAFL. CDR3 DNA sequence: TGTGCCAGCTCACCACAGGGTGCTGAAGCTTTCCTT.

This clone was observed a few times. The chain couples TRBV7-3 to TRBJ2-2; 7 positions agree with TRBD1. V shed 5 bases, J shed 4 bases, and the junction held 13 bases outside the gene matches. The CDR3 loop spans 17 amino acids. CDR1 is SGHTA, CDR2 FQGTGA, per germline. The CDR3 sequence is CASSPMNTGAPTGELFF. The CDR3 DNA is TGTGCCAGCAGCCCTATGAATACAGGGGCTCCCACCGGGGAGCTGTTTTTT.

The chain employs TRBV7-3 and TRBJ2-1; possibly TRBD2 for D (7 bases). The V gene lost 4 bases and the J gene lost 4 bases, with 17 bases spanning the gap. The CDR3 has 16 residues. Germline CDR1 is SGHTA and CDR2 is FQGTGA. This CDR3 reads CASSSRGTRNYNEQFF. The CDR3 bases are TGTGCCAGCAGCTCGCGGGGGACAAGGAATTACAATGAGCAGTTCTTC.

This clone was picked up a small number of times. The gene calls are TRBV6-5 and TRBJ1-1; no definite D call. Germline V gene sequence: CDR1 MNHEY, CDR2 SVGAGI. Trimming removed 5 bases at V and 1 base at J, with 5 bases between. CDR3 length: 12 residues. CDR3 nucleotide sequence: TGTGCCAGCAGTACCGGGAACACTGAAGCTTTCTTT. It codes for CASSTGNTEAFF.

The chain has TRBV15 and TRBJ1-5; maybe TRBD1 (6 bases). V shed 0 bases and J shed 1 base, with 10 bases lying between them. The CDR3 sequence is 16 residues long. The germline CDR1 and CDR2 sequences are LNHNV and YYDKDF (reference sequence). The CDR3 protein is CATSRDGQGSNQPQHF. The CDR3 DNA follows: TGTGCCACCAGCAGAGATGGCCAGGGGAGCAATCAGCCCCAGCATTTT.

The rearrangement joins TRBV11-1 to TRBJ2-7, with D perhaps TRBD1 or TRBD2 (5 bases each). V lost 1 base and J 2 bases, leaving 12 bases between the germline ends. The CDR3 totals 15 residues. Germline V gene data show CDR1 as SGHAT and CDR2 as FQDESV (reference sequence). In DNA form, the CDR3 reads TGTGCCAGCAGCTTAGTGGGGGTCCGCACCTACGAGCAGTACTTC. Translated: CASSLVGVRTYEQYF.